This entry lists 10 T cell receptor beta chains sequenced from one sample in a study of blood T cell repertoires in COVID-19. Assay used: immunoSEQ multiplex PCR; TCRdb lists only in-frame clones, some missing. The sample includes over 200,000 clones, approximately 84% of them seen just once. Sequencing used peripheral blood. The receptors shown here come from a man in his fifties or sixties with active or convalescent COVID-19.

This clone was picked up many times. CDR3 amino acids: CASSLFNGGGYEQYF. The CDR3 DNA reads TGCGCCAGCAGCTTGTTCAACGGGGGAGGGTACGAGCAGTACTTC. The gene calls are TRBV5-1 and TRBJ2-7, with TRBD2 matching 7 bases. The CDR3 extends over 15 amino acids. The V and J ends lost 1 base and 4 bases, in that order; junction bases with no gene match: 8. Germline V lookup: CDR1 SGHRS, CDR2 YFSETQ. Filled out from reference TRBV5-1 and TRBJ2-7, the complete variable domain reads KAGVTQTPRYLIKTRGQQVTLSCSPISGHRSVSWYQQTPGQGLQFLFEYFSETQRNKGNFPGRFSGRQFSNSRSEMNVSTLELGDSALYLCASSLFNGGGYEQYFGPGTRLTVT.

The genes are TRBV6-5 and TRBJ1-1; TRBD1 matches 7 bases. V trimming: 6 bases; J trimming: 5 bases; junction bases outside the gene matches: 6. The CDR3 loop spans 13 amino acids. Per germline, CDR1 MNHEY and CDR2 SVGAGI. The CDR3 reads CASRLNRGTEAFF. The CDR3, as DNA: TGTGCCAGCAGGCTCAACAGGGGAACTGAAGCTTTCTTT.

The rearrangement joins TRBV5-4 to TRBJ2-7; 8 bases line up with TRBD1. V gave up 1 base and J gave up 7 bases; unmatched junction bases: 7. The CDR3 totals 14 residues. Germline CDR1 and CDR2: SGHNT and YYREEE (reference sequence). CDR3 protein: CASSLNPGGGEQYF. For the CDR3, the DNA is TGTGCCAGCAGCTTGAATCCAGGGGGCGGGGAGCAGTACTTC.

This clone appeared a single time. The chain joins TRBV20-1 to TRBJ2-3; TRBD2 matches 11 bases. The CDR3 is 18 amino acids. Germline CDR1 and CDR2: DFQATT and SNEGSKA (reference sequence). V lost 3 bases, J lost 6 bases, and 17 bases stayed unmatched. CDR3 bases: TGCAGTGCTAGTTTACTAGCGGGGGCCAAAGTGGGATTGGATACGCAGTATTTT. Its protein is CSASLLAGAKVGLDTQYF.

The V gene is TRBV30, the J gene TRBJ2-5, with 7 bases lining up with TRBD1. Germline values: CDR1 GTSNPN, CDR2 SVGIG (reference sequence). Trimming took 8 bases from V and 4 from J; bases not matched to a gene: 7. The CDR3 extends over 12 amino acids. The CDR3 sequence: CARTGERETQYF. The CDR3 DNA is TGTGCCAGAACAGGGGAGCGAGAGACCCAGTACTTC.

This clone was detected only a few times. The junction departs from the called germline gene at one end, perhaps through a read error. CDR3 sequence reads: CASSTNRDRGRKSF. Written as DNA, the CDR3 is TGTGCCAGCAGCACAAACCGGGACAGGGGGCGGAAGAGCTTC. The rearrangement uses TRBV7-9 and TRBJ1-2, with 12 bases matching TRBD1. The CDR3 totals 14 residues. From germline, CDR1 is SEHNR and CDR2 FQNEAQ (reference sequence). The full variable domain, completed using reference TRBV7-9 and TRBJ1-2, is DTGVSQNPRHKITKRGQNVTFRCDPISEHNRLYWYRQTLGQGPEFLTYFQNEAQLEKSRLLSDRFSAERPKGSFSTLEIQRTEQGDSAMYLCASSTNRDRGRKSFGSGTRLTVV.

J is TRBJ1-1 and V is TRBV18, with D possibly TRBD1 on 6 matching bases. Germline-derived CDR1 and CDR2 are KGHSH and LQKENI. The germline V and J ends were trimmed by 6 bases and 2 bases, with 16 bases remaining between them. CDR3 length: 15 residues. This CDR3 is CASSLRGGPNTEAFF. Here the CDR3 DNA reads TGTGCCAGCTCCCTTAGGGGGGGGCCCAACACTGAAGCTTTCTTT.

The rearrangement joins TRBV3-1 (or the pseudogene TRBV3-2) to TRBJ1-6; 9 nucleotides line up with TRBD1. CDR1 and CDR2 from the germline V gene are LGHDT and YNNKEL (reference sequence). CDR3 length: 18 amino acids. With V trimmed by 1 base and J by 10 bases, 14 bases remained unmatched. The CDR3 loop is CASSQGRVGQGRMSPLHF. In DNA form, the CDR3 reads TGTGCCAGCAGCCAAGGCCGGGTGGGACAGGGAAGAATGTCACCCCTCCACTTT.

The CDR3 spells CASSLLRGYEQFF. DNA of the CDR3: TGTGCCAGCAGCTTACTCAGGGGATATGAGCAGTTCTTC. The chain employs TRBV11-2 and TRBJ2-1, with D tentatively TRBD1 (6 bases). Germline V gene data show CDR1 as SGHAT and CDR2 as FQNNGV. CDR3 length: 13 residues. V dropped 2 bases and J dropped 8 bases, with 10 bases sitting between them.

This sequence joins TRBV7-8 and TRBJ2-3; 12 nucleotides agree with TRBD2. CDR3 length equals 15 residues. Germline CDR1 and CDR2: SGHVS and FQNEAQ. V lost 4 bases to trimming and J lost 8 bases; unmatched junction nucleotides: 7. CDR3 sequence (DNA): TGTGCCAGCAGCTCCCTAGCGGGGGGGCCAGGTACGCAGTATTTT. Translation gives CASSSLAGGPGTQYF.